Below, 3 T cell receptor beta chains from the same sample are listed, as sequenced in a study of lymphopenia after photon versus proton radiotherapy. Generated by immunoSEQ multiplex PCR, the TCRdb table keeps only in-frame clones and is missing some. The table has fewer than 35,000 clones, 75% to 90% seen once. Material: peripheral blood, obtained from a patient treated with photon-based radiotherapy. These receptors all come from a woman in her forties or fifties with pancreatic cancer.

This clone was seen only once. The J gene is TRBJ2-3, the V gene TRBV5-4, with 8 nucleotides matching TRBD1. The J segment lost 2 bases and the V segment lost 5 bases, leaving 7 bases of the junction unmatched. This CDR3 has 15 amino acids. The germline V gene has CDR1 SGHNT and CDR2 YYREEE (reference sequence). The CDR3 protein is CASRTDRGDTDTQYF. The CDR3 DNA is TGTGCCAGCAGAACCGACAGGGGTGACACAGATACGCAGTATTTT.

V gene TRBV29-1 combines with J gene TRBJ2-7; perhaps D is TRBD1 or TRBD2 (5 bases each). Trimming removed 2 bases at V and 4 bases at J, with 9 bases between. CDR1 and CDR2 from the germline V gene are SQVTM and ANQGSEA. The CDR3 has 12 amino acids. The CDR3 nucleotides read TGCAGCGTTGAACAGGGAGTGTACGAGCAGTACTTC. The encoded protein is CSVEQGVYEQYF.

This clone was detected only a few times. The chain carries TRBV29-1 and TRBJ2-2; D might be TRBD2 (5 bases). Trimming removed 6 bases from V and 5 bases from J, with 13 bases in between. In germline, CDR1 is SQVTM, CDR2 ANQGSEA. The CDR3 length is 13 residues. This CDR3 reads CSVRPTGTGELFF. The CDR3 coding sequence is TGCAGCGTCCGCCCGACGGGGACCGGGGAGCTGTTTTTT.